This entry lists 29 T cell receptor beta chains sequenced from one sample in a study of cytomegalovirus exposure and HLA in healthy donors. 60 Vbeta and 13 Jbeta primers were used in PCR. Libraries were prepared by immunoSEQ multiplex PCR; TCRdb keeps only in-frame clonotypes and omits some of them. Its listing shows approximately 150,000 clones. The material sequenced was PBMCs. The receptors stem from a woman in her forties or fifties in good health and CMV-seronegative.

The genes are TRBV6-6 and TRBJ1-2; D is ambiguous. V was clipped by 4 bases and J by 0 bases, with 9 bases between them. The V gene's germline CDR1 is MNHNY and CDR2 SVGAGI (reference sequence). The CDR3 loop spans 14 amino acids. The CDR3 nucleotides read TGTGCCAGCAGTTGGCAGATTACTAACTATGGCTACACCTTC. Translated, it gives CASSWQITNYGYTF.

J is TRBJ2-5 and V is TRBV4-1; D might be TRBD2 (5 bases). The J call is in doubt because the DNA end fits TRBJ2-7 better. The CDR3 has 16 residues. CDR1 and CDR2 from the germline V gene are MGHRA and YSYEKL. In nucleotides, the CDR3 is TGCGCCAGCAGCCAAGCTCAAGAAGCGGATGCCTACGAGCAGTACTTC. This translates into CASSQAQEADAYEQYF.

The chain is built from TRBV28 and TRBJ1-1; a possible D gene is TRBD1 (5 bases). V was shortened by 7 bases and J by 11 bases, with 20 bases between the two germline ends. The CDR3 is made up of 13 amino acids. Germline values: CDR1 MDHEN, CDR2 SYDVKM. CDR3 in amino acids: CASTRGGNVVAFF. The CDR3 nucleotides read TGTGCCAGCACGCGGGGCGGTAACGTCGTGGCTTTCTTT.

V and J are TRBV6-5 and TRBJ2-3, with D perhaps matching TRBD2 (6 bases). V was shortened by 0 bases and J by 5 bases, with 12 bases between the two germline ends. Germline CDR1 and CDR2: MNHEY and SVGAGI. There are 15 residues in the CDR3. The CDR3 DNA reads TGTGCCAGCAGTTACTCTGGGGCGGGGCAAGATACGCAGTATTTT. As protein: CASSYSGAGQDTQYF.

The chain is built from TRBV19 and TRBJ2-7; D might be TRBD1 (5 bases). Germline-derived CDR1 and CDR2 are LNHDA and SQIVND (reference sequence). The CDR3 runs 13 residues. Deletions cut 3 bases from V and 3 bases from J, with 9 bases between. The CDR3: CASSMSRVYEQYF. The CDR3 bases are TGTGCCAGTAGTATGTCCAGGGTCTACGAGCAGTACTTC.

This chain links TRBV6-5 with TRBJ2-7; D not certain. Per the germline V gene, CDR1 is MNHEY and CDR2 is SVGAGI. The CDR3 is 15 residues long. Trimming left V 2 bases short and J 2 bases short, with 13 bases between. Written as DNA, the CDR3 is TGTGCCAGCAGTTACAGCCCTTATTCTCCCTACGAGCAGTACTTC. Translated, it gives CASSYSPYSPYEQYF.

This chain uses TRBV4-2 with TRBJ2-5; D remains unclear. The germline V and J ends were trimmed by 1 base and 5 bases, with 8 bases remaining between them. This CDR3 is 13 amino acids long. Germline CDR1 and CDR2: LGHNA and YNFKEQ. CDR3 sequence (DNA): TGTGCCAGCAGCCAAGCCGCGTTGGAGACCCAGTACTTC. Its protein is CASSQAALETQYF.

V usage is TRBV20-1 and J usage is TRBJ2-7, with a possible D match to TRBD1 (5 bases). V gave up 6 bases and J gave up 6 bases, with 9 bases separating them. The germline CDR1 and CDR2 sequences are DFQATT and SNEGSKA (reference sequence). CDR3 size: 10 residues. The CDR3 here is CSADSFEQYF. CDR3 DNA: TGCAGTGCAGACAGTTTCGAGCAGTACTTC.

This chain joins TRBV6-4 and TRBJ2-2, with D possibly being TRBD1 (6 bases). Trimming cost V 3 bases and J 8 bases, with 16 bases left between them. The CDR3 consists of 15 residues. CDR1 MRHNA and CDR2 SNTAGT come from the germline V gene. The CDR3 loop reads CASSDNRDGPGELFF. Here the CDR3 DNA reads TGTGCCAGCAGTGATAACAGGGACGGACCTGGGGAGCTGTTTTTT.

The CDR3 loop is CASTRQGGGNEQFF. The CDR3 DNA follows: TGTGCCAGCACCCGACAGGGGGGAGGGAATGAGCAGTTCTTC. V gene TRBV6-5 combines with J gene TRBJ2-1, with 9 bases lining up with TRBD1. Germline lookup yields CDR1 MNHEY and CDR2 SVGAGI. V lost 7 bases and J lost 7; bases outside the gene matches: 8. The CDR3 spans 14 residues.

The chain has TRBV28 and TRBJ1-1, with D tentatively TRBD1 (5 bases). The CDR3 totals 16 residues. Deletions cut 5 bases from V and 4 bases from J, with 20 bases between. Per the germline V gene, CDR1 is MDHEN and CDR2 is SYDVKM. In DNA form, the CDR3 reads TGTGCCAGCAGTCCACGCCGGGGGAGCGGGACCACTGAAGCTTTCTTT. Protein product: CASSPRRGSGTTEAFF.

The chain links TRBV5-1 to TRBJ2-3; 14 bases match TRBD2. Germline V lookup: CDR1 SGHRS, CDR2 YFSETQ. The CDR3 runs 16 residues. The V segment lost 3 bases and the J segment 3 bases; nucleotides outside the gene matches: 3. In DNA form, the CDR3 reads TGCGCCAGCAGCTCGGGGACTAGCGGGAGTACAGATACGCAGTATTTT. It is translated as CASSSGTSGSTDTQYF.

This chain joins TRBV30 and TRBJ1-6, with 7 positions matching TRBD1. The CDR3 loop spans 17 amino acids. The germline CDR1 and CDR2 sequences are GTSNPN and SVGIG (reference sequence). The trim removed 2 bases at V and 7 bases at J, leaving 14 bases unmatched. The CDR3 spells CAWSQGVGQGLNSPLHF. For the CDR3, the DNA is TGTGCCTGGAGTCAGGGGGTCGGCCAGGGGCTAAATTCACCCCTCCACTTT.

The V gene is TRBV6-1, the J gene TRBJ1-5; D possibly corresponds to TRBD1 (6 bases). The V end lost 4 bases, the J end lost 6 bases, and 19 bases lay between the germline ends. Germline values: CDR1 MNHNS, CDR2 SASEGT. The CDR3 sequence is 16 residues long. The CDR3 loop reads CASSAEGGGRGQPQHF. CDR3 DNA sequence: TGTGCCAGCAGTGCTGAGGGGGGGGGCCGAGGTCAGCCCCAGCATTTT.

The chain couples TRBV13 to TRBJ2-1; D gene ambiguous. Trimming left V 4 bases short and J 5 bases short, with 6 bases between. The CDR3 is 12 residues long. Germline V gives CDR1 PRHDT, CDR2 FYEKMQ (reference sequence). CDR3 nucleotides: TGTGCCAGCAGCTCTCCTGACAATGAGCAGTTCTTC. It translates to CASSSPDNEQFF.

The rearrangement uses TRBV27 and TRBJ2-7; 10 bases line up with TRBD2. V lost 6 bases and J lost 6; bases outside the gene matches: 2. The CDR3 is 12 residues long. CDR1 MNHEY and CDR2 SMNVEV come from the germline V gene (reference sequence). CDR3 DNA sequence: TGTGCCAGCAGAACTAGCGGGGTCGAGCAGTACTTC. Residues: CASRTSGVEQYF.

The chain uses TRBV19 and TRBJ2-2, with 7 bases matching TRBD1. The CDR3 runs 16 residues. Germline CDR1 LNHDA, CDR2 SQIVND (reference sequence). V was clipped by 4 bases and J by 0 bases; unmatched bases: 5. CDR3 sequence: CASSTRQGTNTGELFF. The DNA for the CDR3 is TGTGCCAGTAGTACCCGACAGGGAACGAACACCGGGGAGCTGTTTTTT.

The chain is built from TRBV5-1 and TRBJ1-3; 7 bases map to TRBD1. The CDR3 spans 15 residues. The junction had 5 bases not matched to a gene; V was cut back by 3 bases and J by 2 bases. Germline V lookup: CDR1 SGHRS, CDR2 YFSETQ. Here the CDR3 DNA reads TGCGCCAGCAGCTCGGACACAGGGGCTGGAAACACCATATATTTT. Translated, it gives CASSSDTGAGNTIYF.

The chain employs TRBV27 and TRBJ2-1; TRBD2 matches at 13 bases. This CDR3 is 18 amino acids long. V trimming: 2 bases; J trimming: 3 bases; junction bases outside the gene matches: 7. Germline V gene data show CDR1 as MNHEY and CDR2 as SMNVEV (reference sequence). CDR3 coding DNA: TGTGCCAGCAGTTTAATACTAGCGGGGGGGCCGTACTACAATGAGCAGTTCTTC. Encoded protein: CASSLILAGGPYYNEQFF.

For this clone: Other DNA sequences from this sample encode an identical CDR3 as well. The chain links TRBV9 to TRBJ1-2; possibly TRBD1 for D (6 bases). Germline CDR1 is SGDLS and CDR2 is YYNGEE. The V end lost 0 bases, the J end lost 5 bases, and 8 bases lay between the germline ends. This CDR3 comprises 13 residues. The CDR3 DNA reads as TGTGCCAGCAGCGTAGCGACAGGTTATGGCTACACCTTC. As protein: CASSVATGYGYTF.

V gene TRBV5-5 combines with J gene TRBJ2-7; tentatively, D is TRBD2 (6 bases). CDR3 length equals 13 residues. Germline CDR1 reads SGHKS; CDR2 reads YYEKEE (reference sequence). V was cut by 0 bases and J by 9 bases, with 13 bases left in between. This CDR3 reads CASSLAAGRGQYF. The CDR3 DNA reads as TGTGCCAGCAGCTTGGCGGCGGGGCGCGGGCAGTACTTC.

The J gene is TRBJ2-2, the V gene TRBV29-1; weak D call: TRBD1 (6 bases). The CDR3 extends over 13 amino acids. CDR1 SQVTM and CDR2 ANQGSEA come from the germline V gene. V was pared by 4 bases and J by 8 bases, with 14 bases between. As DNA, the CDR3 is TGCAGCGTTGCCAGGGGTATGTCGGGGGAGCTGTTTTTT. Encoded protein: CSVARGMSGELFF.

The chain employs TRBV6-1 and TRBJ2-1; D gene unclear. V was cut by 3 bases and J by 6 bases, with 6 bases left in between. CDR3 length equals 12 residues. The germline V gene encodes CDR1 MNHNS and CDR2 SASEGT. The CDR3 nucleotides are TGTGCCAGCAGTGAGATGAGCAATGAGCAGTTCTTC. Protein sequence: CASSEMSNEQFF.

The gene calls are TRBV9 and TRBJ2-1, with 9 bases identical to TRBD2. CDR3 length: 16 amino acids. V shed 3 bases and J 4 bases; nucleotides not matched to a gene: 8. Germline CDR1 is SGDLS and CDR2 is YYNGEE. The CDR3 sequence is CASSGSSSGDYNEQFF. The CDR3 nucleotides are TGTGCCAGCAGCGGGAGCTCTAGCGGGGATTACAATGAGCAGTTCTTC.

The chain combines TRBV5-1 with TRBJ1-1; D perhaps matches TRBD1 (5 bases). Germline V CDR1 and CDR2: SGHRS, YFSETQ. The CDR3 is 14 residues long. V lost 5 bases and J 6 bases, leaving 17 bases between the germline ends. The DNA for the CDR3 is TGCGCCAGCAGGACCACGGGTGGGGCTGCTGAAGCTTTCTTT. Its translation: CASRTTGGAAEAFF.

This rearrangement joins TRBV30 to TRBJ2-1; 9 bases are shared with TRBD2. Germline values: CDR1 GTSNPN, CDR2 SVGIG (reference sequence). Unmatched junction bases numbered 16, after V lost 5 bases and J lost 8 bases. The CDR3 runs to 16 residues. The CDR3 protein is CAWAGGSGGRGYEQFF. The CDR3 coding sequence is TGTGCCTGGGCCGGTGGTAGCGGGGGCCGGGGGTATGAGCAGTTCTTC.

The J gene is TRBJ2-7, the V gene TRBV28, with D possibly matching TRBD2 (5 bases). V was shortened by 3 bases and J by 5 bases, with 14 bases between the two germline ends. CDR3 length: 14 residues. The germline gives CDR1 MDHEN, CDR2 SYDVKM. The CDR3 loop is CASSFEAGYHEQYF. The CDR3 region has the DNA TGTGCCAGCAGTTTTGAGGCGGGTTATCACGAGCAGTACTTC.

This rearrangement joins TRBV7-9 to TRBJ2-5; weak D call: TRBD2 (6 bases). With 7 bases removed from V and 1 base from J, the gap between germline ends came to 13 bases. Germline values: CDR1 SEHNR, CDR2 FQNEAQ (reference sequence). The CDR3 has 14 amino acids. The CDR3 here is CASKRGSLQETQYF. The DNA for the CDR3 is TGTGCCAGCAAACGGGGGAGCCTCCAAGAGACCCAGTACTTC.

The chain has TRBV5-1 and TRBJ2-5; 7 positions match TRBD1. The V gene end was trimmed by 2 bases and the J gene end by 5 bases; junction bases not matched to a gene: 6. Germline V CDR1 and CDR2: SGHRS, YFSETQ. This CDR3 is 14 amino acids long. CDR3 loop: CASSLTDRAETQYF. DNA of the CDR3: TGCGCCAGCAGCTTAACCGACAGGGCGGAGACCCAGTACTTC.